This T cell receptor (beta chain) was found in a study of beta chain features in type 1 diabetes. Study results and limitations: Shorter TCRB CDR3s, moderately but significantly so, were found in Type 1 diabetes patients in all four CD4+ subsets.

This clone was detected only a few times. The antigen remains unidentified. cDNA synthesis used the whole RNA isolate, giving expressed TCRB sequences. The read count averaged approximately 3.3 million across naive, central memory and regulatory T cell samples. Produced via immunoSEQ multiplex PCR; TCRdb's table is partial and in-frame only. The data contain roughly 150,000 clones, around 9% of them singletons. A heparinised blood draw that averaged around 110 mL was obtained once from each donor. What was sequenced was central memory CD4+ T cells from blood. The TCR originated in a woman in her 30s with type 1 diabetes.

CDR3 in amino acids: CASSQPDRGAEAFF. CDR3 coding DNA: TGTGCCAGCAGCCAACCCGACAGGGGCGCTGAAGCTTTCTTT. The chain links TRBV4-2 to TRBJ1-1; 8 nucleotides line up with TRBD1. This CDR3 is built from 14 residues. The trim removed 2 bases at V and 6 bases at J, leaving 5 bases unmatched. The V gene's germline CDR1 is LGHNA and CDR2 YNFKEQ.